The 24 T cell receptor beta chains in this list originate from one sample, sequenced in a study of regulatory T cells in long-lasting Graves disease (dated by TCRdb to about 2021). In light of the paper, this sample's time point label describes: newly diagnosed GD, antithyroid drugs for less than 3 months. For both TCR sequencing and RNA sequencing, RNA was extracted from PBMCs using TRIzol. To prepare the library, multiplex PCR was applied. The sample was run on an Illumina HiSeq 4000. CDR3 regions were amplified by Arm-PCR with iRepertoire HTBI primers to construct TCR beta libraries. TCRdb reprocessed the public reads (quality trimming at Q25 with fastp, clone calling with MiXCR) and kept in-frame beta chains. All rows with the same CDR3 protein become a single entry with the most common DNA and genes. Across this sample there are about 210,000 distinct CDR3 sequences, with approximately 18% seen only once. The top ten clones comprise approximately 10% of the sample.

The same data also went into a second study, on T cells in Graves' hyperthyroidism and ophthalmopathy.

The sample was peripheral blood mononuclear cells (PBMCs), taken at new diagnosis, from a patient treated with antithyroid drugs. Source of these receptors: a woman aged 30 to 39 with Graves disease. Donor details come from another sample of the same person, matched by shared clones.

Many counts were recorded for this clonotype. The V gene is TRBV29-1, the J gene TRBJ2-3; 8 bases agree with TRBD1. V dropped 3 bases and J dropped 1; count of bases not matched to a gene: 3. The CDR3 runs 14 residues. Germline V gene sequence: CDR1 SQVTM, CDR2 ANQGSEA. In DNA, the CDR3 is TGCAGCGTTGATGGCAGGGGGCGCACAGATACGCAGTATTTT. Protein: CSVDGRGRTDTQYF.

The chain combines TRBV12-3 or TRBV12-4 with TRBJ2-5, with 8 bases that match TRBD1. After removal of 7 bases from V and 5 bases from J, the junction contained 15 bases not matched to a gene. This CDR3 has 16 residues. CDR3 coding DNA: TGTGCCAGCACCCTTTCAGGGGCAGGGGGCCGGGAGACCCAGTACTTC. Translated: CASTLSGAGGRETQYF.

In this sample, this clonotype turned up many times. The rearrangement uses TRBV30 and TRBJ1-1; D call uncertain. V lost 1 base and J 7 bases, leaving 13 bases between the germline ends. Germline V gene data show CDR1 as GTSNPN and CDR2 as SVGIG (reference sequence). This CDR3 is built from 13 residues. This CDR3 is CAWSGRLGGEAFF. In DNA form, the CDR3 reads TGTGCCTGGAGTGGACGATTAGGTGGTGAAGCTTTCTTT.

This clonotype showed up many times. The rearrangement links TRBV18 to TRBJ2-3; D gene uncertain. Trimming took off 0 bases at V and 1 base at J, with 11 bases between the two ends. There are 16 residues in the CDR3. CDR1 is KGHSH, CDR2 LQKENI, per germline. The chain's CDR3 is CASSPPQAKGTDTQYF. The DNA of the CDR3 is TGTGCCAGCTCACCACCCCAGGCCAAGGGCACAGATACGCAGTATTTT.

The gene calls are TRBV12-3 or TRBV12-4 and TRBJ2-5; 10 nucleotides align to TRBD2. V lost 3 bases, J lost 2 bases, and 3 bases stayed unmatched. The CDR3 totals 15 residues. The CDR3 DNA reads TGTGCCAGCAGTTTTAGGACTAGCGGACAAGAGACCCAGTACTTC. Encoded protein: CASSFRTSGQETQYF.

The CDR3 loop is CASHTQLNTEAFF. The CDR3 nucleotides read TGTGCCAGCCACACTCAGTTGAACACTGAAGCTTTCTTT. This chain links TRBV2 with TRBJ1-1, with unresolved D. The CDR3 consists of 13 residues. Deletions cut 8 bases from V and 0 bases from J, with 10 bases between. CDR1 is SNHLY and CDR2 is FYNNEI in the germline V gene.

V is TRBV20-1 and J is TRBJ2-7, with a weak D call TRBD1 (6 bases). CDR1 DFQATT and CDR2 SNEGSKA come from the germline V gene (reference sequence). The CDR3 is made up of 13 amino acids. CDR3 bases: TGCAGCCCGAGCCCGACAGGTCGCTACGAGCAGTACTTC. Translating it yields CSPSPTGRYEQYF.

With regard to this clonotype: Given a far larger clone just one base away, this is likely a sequencing read error. The rearrangement links TRBV7-8 to TRBJ2-3; D is uncertain. CDR3 size: 14 residues. From germline, CDR1 is SGHVS and CDR2 FQNEAQ. The CDR3 spells CASGDREVNTEALF. The CDR3 coding sequence is TGTGCCTCCGGCGATCGCGAGGTTAACACTGAAGCTTTATTT. Variable domain in full (rest from reference TRBV7-8 and TRBJ2-3): GAGVSQSPRYKVAKRGQDVALRCDPISGHVSLFWYQQALGQGPEFLTYFQNEAQLDKSGLPSDRFFAERPEGSVSTLKIQRTQQEDSAVYLCASGDREVNTEALFGPGTRLTVL.

This clonotype has a single count. CDR3 loop: CAWTQDYNEQFF. The CDR3 DNA is TGTGCCTGGACGCAGGACTACAATGAGCAGTTCTTC. The chain is built from TRBV30 and TRBJ2-1; D not certain. This CDR3 is built from 12 residues. V lost 4 bases and J 3 bases, leaving 7 bases between the germline ends. Germline assignment: CDR1 GTSNPN and CDR2 SVGIG (reference sequence).

The table lists this clonotype with many counts. The chain couples TRBV6-2 or TRBV6-3 to TRBJ1-1; D is uncertain. This CDR3 contains 13 residues. Germline assignment: CDR1 MNHEY and CDR2 SVGEGT. Between the trimmed V and J ends, which lost 5 bases and 4 bases, there was a span of 11 bases. CDR3 sequence: CASSHGRTTEAFF. The CDR3 DNA is TGTGCCAGCAGTCACGGACGGACCACTGAAGCTTTCTTT.

This clonotype was detected ten times or more. The chain carries TRBV7-9 and TRBJ1-2; the D is unclear. CDR1 and CDR2 from the germline V gene are SEHNR and FQNEAQ (reference sequence). Trimming pared 0 bases from V and 6 bases from J, leaving 5 bases between. The CDR3 spans 12 residues. The CDR3 nucleotides read TGTGCCAGCAGCTTAGCAGGGAATGGCTACACCTTC. Translating it yields CASSLAGNGYTF.

In this sample, this clonotype turned up many times. This rearrangement joins TRBV2 to TRBJ2-4; no clear D. V dropped 6 bases and J dropped 0 bases, with 12 bases sitting between them. The CDR3 has 15 amino acids. From germline, CDR1 is SNHLY and CDR2 FYNNEI. CDR3 loop: CASRILGLAKNIQYF. CDR3 in DNA: TGTGCCAGCAGGATACTCGGGCTAGCCAAAAACATTCAGTACTTC.

This clonotype came up many times. This chain connects TRBV9 to TRBJ2-5, with 8 bases identical to TRBD1. CDR1 and CDR2 from the germline V gene are SGDLS and YYNGEE. CDR3 length equals 14 residues. V shed 4 bases and J 1 base; nucleotides not matched to a gene: 3. This CDR3 is CASSPGTGQETQYF. DNA of the CDR3: TGTGCCAGCAGCCCGGGGACAGGCCAAGAGACCCAGTACTTC.

This clonotype occurred many times. This sequence joins TRBV19 and TRBJ1-5, with a tentative D call TRBD1 (5 bases). The V end was cut by 1 base, the J end by 1 base, with 20 bases between. Germline CDR1 and CDR2: LNHDA and SQIVND (reference sequence). This CDR3 spans 19 amino acids. As DNA, the CDR3 is TGTGCCAGTAGTATAGTGAAAGGGGCCAGGCTAGAAAGCAATCAGCCCCAGCATTTT. Protein: CASSIVKGARLESNQPQHF.

This clonotype occurred many times. The chain employs TRBV11-3 and TRBJ1-1, with TRBD1 as a possible D gene (5 bases). The CDR3 spans 11 residues. Germline lookup yields CDR1 SGHNT and CDR2 YENEEA. The ends were cut back, 5 bases at V and 11 bases at J, with 12 bases in the middle. CDR3: CASSRGPGAFF. CDR3 DNA: TGTGCCAGCAGCCGTGGACCAGGGGCTTTCTTT.

The table lists this clonotype with a few counts. V usage is TRBV20-1 and J usage is TRBJ2-2; no reliable D call. V was clipped by 6 bases and J by 2 bases, with 13 bases between them. Germline values: CDR1 DFQATT, CDR2 SNEGSKA (reference sequence). The CDR3 is 14 residues long. This CDR3 is CSASRLVNTGELFF. The CDR3 DNA sequence: TGCAGTGCCAGCAGGCTAGTCAACACCGGGGAGCTGTTTTTT.

This clonotype was counted many times. The rearrangement links TRBV2 to TRBJ2-7; D not certain. The CDR3 has 14 amino acids. Germline loops: CDR1 SNHLY, CDR2 FYNNEI. The V end was cut by 0 bases, the J end by 1 base, with 7 bases between. CDR3 bases: TGTGCCAGCAGTGAAGCGCCAAATTCCTACGAGCAGTACTTC. This codes for CASSEAPNSYEQYF.

This clonotype showed up many times. The gene calls are TRBV20-1 and TRBJ2-7; tentatively, D is TRBD1 (5 bases). Germline CDR1 and CDR2: DFQATT and SNEGSKA (reference sequence). The V gene lost 3 bases and the J gene lost 6 bases, with 15 bases spanning the gap. The CDR3 has 13 amino acids. The CDR3 region is CSASRGNGAEQYF. CDR3 DNA: TGCAGTGCTAGTCGAGGCAATGGGGCCGAGCAGTACTTC.

This clonotype was seen at least ten times. The rearrangement joins TRBV19 to TRBJ2-2, with 8 bases identical to TRBD1. This CDR3 spans 16 amino acids. Germline values: CDR1 LNHDA, CDR2 SQIVND (reference sequence). V trimming: 6 bases; J trimming: 4 bases; junction bases outside the gene matches: 10. The CDR3 protein is CASREFGQGSTGELFF. As DNA, the CDR3 is TGTGCCAGTAGGGAGTTCGGACAGGGCAGCACCGGGGAGCTGTTTTTT.

Remarks on this clonotype: This may stem from a read error, because a much larger clone lies one nucleotide away. This chain's CDR3 is CASRPGTGDYEQYF. The CDR3 bases are TGTGCCAGCAGGCCCGGGACAGGGGACTACGAGCAGTACTTC. The J gene is TRBJ2-7, the V gene TRBV6-1; TRBD1 aligns across 10 bases. The junction had 5 bases not matched to a gene; V was cut back by 6 bases and J by 3 bases. Germline V gene lookup returns CDR1 MNHNS and CDR2 SASEGT. This CDR3 contains 14 residues.

This clonotype was recorded many times. The DNA is omitted, as the CDR3 cannot be located on it reliably, and the CDR3 follows TCRdb's listing. The chain has TRBV12-3 or TRBV12-4 and TRBJ2-7; no DNA check was done on the table's D call, TRBD1. The CDR3 sequence runs 15 residues, both termini included. The CDR3 here is CASSSSDRGSHEQYF.

This clonotype was seen more than once but under ten times. V is TRBV28 and J is TRBJ1-4; TRBD1 matches at 9 bases. Germline CDR1 reads MDHEN; CDR2 reads SYDVKM. Trimming at V came to 8 bases and at J to 7 bases, leaving 2 bases not matched to a gene. The CDR3 loop spans 12 amino acids. CDR3 sequence (DNA): TGTGCCAGCGGGACAGGGCCTGAAAAACTGTTTTTT. Its protein is CASGTGPEKLFF.

This clonotype showed up many times. The rearrangement links TRBV28 to TRBJ1-5; D remains unclear. The V end was cut by 8 bases, the J end by 3 bases, with 14 bases between. Germline V gives CDR1 MDHEN, CDR2 SYDVKM. This CDR3 contains 14 residues. The CDR3 spells CASYWAGYNQPQHF. The CDR3 DNA sequence: TGTGCCAGCTATTGGGCCGGGTACAATCAGCCCCAGCATTTT.

This rearrangement joins TRBV6-4 to TRBJ1-1; D is uncertain. CDR1 MRHNA and CDR2 SNTAGT come from the germline V gene. The CDR3 runs 14 residues. The ends were cut back, 6 bases at V and 0 bases at J, with 11 bases in the middle. The CDR3, as DNA: TGTGCCAGCAGCCCTGCCCGACTGAACACTGAAGCTTTCTTT. This gives the protein CASSPARLNTEAFF.